A single sample gave rise to the 9 T cell receptor beta chains below, sequenced in a study of blood T cells in healthy people across ages. PCR was performed a second time for roughly 6 to 12 cycles using a sample-barcoded 5' primer and a J-beta primer mix. TCRdb called the 5' RACE reads again in MiXCR, with one record for every CDR3 protein. The sample yields more than 900,000 distinct CDR3 sequences, 25% seen once. This same sample was also part of a study on T cells of mothers and their children.

The sequenced material came from blood. These receptors originate from a girl aged 2 to 9 in good health.

Details on this clonotype: Compared with germline, one end of the junction differs, possibly owing to a read error. V is TRBV4-3 and J is TRBJ2-7; 8 bases agree with TRBD2. This CDR3 comprises 16 residues. Germline V gene sequence: CDR1 LGHNA, CDR2 YSLEER. The CDR3 DNA reads TGCGCCAGCAGCCAAGAGATAGCGGGAAGCTCCTACGACCAGTACTTC. Amino acids: CASSQEIAGSSYDQYF.

This clonotype has just a few counts. The gene calls are TRBV5-1 and TRBJ1-2; unclear D gene. V dropped 2 bases and J dropped 0 bases, with 8 bases sitting between them. There are 14 residues in the CDR3. CDR1 is SGHRS and CDR2 is YFSETQ in the germline V gene. The CDR3 bases are TGCGCCAGCAGCTTTAAGGTCTCTAACTATGGCTACACCTTC. Translated: CASSFKVSNYGYTF. Combining the CDR3 with reference TRBV5-1 and TRBJ1-2 gives the whole variable domain KAGVTQTPRYLIKTRGQQVTLSCSPISGHRSVSWYQQTPGQGLQFLFEYFSETQRNKGNFPGRFSGRQFSNSRSEMNVSTLELGDSALYLCASSFKVSNYGYTFGSGTRLTVV.

This clonotype was detected only a few times. The V and J genes are TRBV5-1 and TRBJ2-5; possible D gene TRBD2, 5 bases. Germline CDR1 is SGHRS and CDR2 is YFSETQ. Deletions cut 4 bases from V and 4 bases from J, with 17 bases between. The CDR3 contains 15 residues. CDR3 residues: CASSGKGLDGETQYF. CDR3 DNA sequence: TGCGCCAGCAGCGGAAAAGGACTTGACGGAGAGACCCAGTACTTC.

As for this clonotype: One junction end disagrees with the germline gene, perhaps due to a read error. The chain employs TRBV5-1 and TRBJ1-2; D remains unclear. The CDR3 covers 12 residues. Germline lookup yields CDR1 SGHRS and CDR2 YFSETQ. The CDR3 is CASSEANYGYAF. The DNA for the CDR3 is TGCGCCAGCAGCGAGGCTAACTATGGCTACGCCTTC.

This clonotype came up a few times. The chain joins TRBV27 to TRBJ1-4; 7 bases match TRBD1. Germline V lookup: CDR1 MNHEY, CDR2 SMNVEV (reference sequence). The ends lost 6 bases at V and 0 bases at J; junction bases unmatched: 4. The CDR3 is 15 amino acids. The CDR3 protein is CASRGTAATNEKLFF. The CDR3 DNA sequence: TGTGCCAGCAGGGGGACAGCCGCAACTAATGAAAAACTGTTTTTT.

The rearrangement uses TRBV4-1 and TRBJ1-1, with D unresolved. Germline V lookup: CDR1 MGHRA, CDR2 YSYEKL. The CDR3 is 15 residues long. Deletions cut 0 bases from V and 4 bases from J, with 12 bases between. This CDR3 reads CASSQDPTGSTEAFF. The CDR3 DNA reads as TGCGCCAGCAGCCAAGATCCGACTGGGAGCACTGAAGCTTTCTTT.

V usage is TRBV5-1 and J usage is TRBJ2-7; D possibly corresponds to TRBD1 (5 bases). CDR1 and CDR2 (germline): SGHRS, YFSETQ. Trimming stripped 4 bases from V and 5 bases from J, with 19 bases between. This CDR3 is 15 amino acids long. The CDR3 nucleotides are TGCGCCAGCAGCCCACATGGACAAGGGAACCACGAGCAGTACTTC. It translates to CASSPHGQGNHEQYF.

This clonotype was detected only once. One end of the junction does not line up with germline, which may come from a read error. J is TRBJ2-5 and V is TRBV2; 7 nucleotides line up with TRBD2. Germline loops: CDR1 SNHLY, CDR2 FYNNEI. The CDR3 is 15 amino acids. The CDR3 region has the DNA TGTGCCAGCAGTGGAGCGGGGAGGGGCCGAGAGACCCCGTACTTC. This gives the protein CASSGAGRGRETPYF.

This chain links TRBV6-6 with TRBJ1-1; D possibly corresponds to TRBD1 (5 bases). CDR3 size: 11 residues. The V gene's germline CDR1 is MNHNY and CDR2 SVGAGI (reference sequence). Deletions cut 2 bases from V and 10 bases from J, with 8 bases between. The CDR3 nucleotides are TGTGCCAGCAGTTACGGGAGGGGAGCTTTCTTT. Its protein product is CASSYGRGAFF.